Here is one T cell receptor beta chain with its context. Its target is unknown. This sample is part of a study of T cells in Graves' hyperthyroidism and ophthalmopathy. What was amplified from RNA transcripts were TCR beta CDR3 regions. The TCR CDR3 was amplified in a first-round RT-PCR using the HTBI primer set. TCRdb ran MiXCR on the multiplex PCR reads and lists one entry per CDR3 protein. The repertoire has 660,000 or so distinct CDR3 sequences, less than 45% of them found once; the top ten carry less than 9%. Criteria for exclusion of patients were uncontrolled infection, other autoimmune disease, pregnancy or lactation. Diagnoses were established using clinical symptoms, serum thyroxine and TRAb, thyroid ultrasound and orbital computed tomography. Study-wide findings and caveats: Onset of ophthalmopathy came a median approximately 6 months after the model predicted it.

The sequenced sample consisted of peripheral blood or thyroid tissue (not recorded which). The TCR originated in an adult man with Graves' disease, either hyperthyroidism or ophthalmopathy (not recorded which).

The CDR3 spells CASSLGSRGLSYEQYF. The CDR3 bases are TGCGCCAGCAGCTTGGGTTCCAGGGGCCTCTCCTACGAGCAGTACTTC. The chain carries TRBV5-1 and TRBJ2-7, with TRBD1 as a possible D gene (6 bases). Germline V lookup: CDR1 SGHRS, CDR2 YFSETQ. CDR3 length equals 16 residues. The V gene lost 0 bases and the J gene lost 0 bases, with 13 bases spanning the gap. Together with reference TRBV5-1 and TRBJ2-7, the CDR3 gives the full variable domain: KAGVTQTPRYLIKTRGQQVTLSCSPISGHRSVSWYQQTPGQGLQFLFEYFSETQRNKGNFPGRFSGRQFSNSRSEMNVSTLELGDSALYLCASSLGSRGLSYEQYFGPGTRLTVT.